In its sample, the clone carrying this T cell receptor (beta chain) was seen a few times. The germline V gene has CDR1 SGHTA and CDR2 FQGNSA. CDR3 length: 15 amino acids. The ends were cut back, 3 bases at V and 5 bases at J, with 16 bases in the middle. This entry belongs to a study of T-cell reconstitution after alpha-beta-depleted transplantation in children. Molecular barcoding with unique molecular identifiers was used for the TCRbeta library. Each CDR3 protein gets one entry after TCRdb re-called the PCR reads with MiXCR. The sample lists 350,000 to 450,000 distinct CDR3 sequences; roughly 13% were seen once.

This receptor was identified in a human donor who donated a stem cell graft to a child with Fanconi anemia. Sequenced here: PBMCs, sampled from the stem cell graft. This chain uses TRBV7-2 with TRBJ1-1, with D possibly matching TRBD1 (6 bases). The CDR3 bases are TGTGCCAGCAGCTTGGGCCCAAGGGGGGGGACTGAAGCTTTCTTT. Encoded protein: CASSLGPRGGTEAFF.